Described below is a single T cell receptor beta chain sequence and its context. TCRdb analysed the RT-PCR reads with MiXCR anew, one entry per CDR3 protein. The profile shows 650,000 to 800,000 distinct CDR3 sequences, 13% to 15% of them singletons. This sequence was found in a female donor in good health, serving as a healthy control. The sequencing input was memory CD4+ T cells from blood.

This CDR3 reads CSAQTDRNTIYF. CDR3 bases: TGCAGTGCTCAAACGGACAGGAACACCATATATTTT. The chain employs TRBV20-1 and TRBJ1-3; 7 bases agree with TRBD1. After removal of 5 bases from V and 7 bases from J, the junction contained 5 bases not matched to a gene. CDR3 size: 12 residues. CDR1 is DFQATT, CDR2 SNEGSKA, per germline (reference sequence).